The 23 T cell receptor beta chains below come from one sample, sequenced in a study of blood T cell repertoires in COVID-19. Produced via immunoSEQ multiplex PCR; TCRdb's table is partial and in-frame only. Here the sample spans around 190,000 clones, approximately 80% being singletons. Sequencing was carried out using peripheral blood. Receptors originate from a human donor in a cohort sampled during active COVID-19.

V gene TRBV4-1 combines with J gene TRBJ2-2; TRBD1 matches 7 bases. V shed 1 base, J shed 5 bases, and the junction held 10 bases outside the gene matches. CDR1 is MGHRA, CDR2 YSYEKL, per germline. This CDR3 region has 17 residues. The CDR3 protein is CASSQAQYRGRTGELFF. The DNA for the CDR3 is TGCGCCAGCAGCCAAGCCCAATACAGGGGTAGAACCGGGGAGCTGTTTTTT.

This chain links TRBV3-1 (or the pseudogene TRBV3-2) with TRBJ2-7; D is perhaps TRBD1 (6 bases). The CDR3 consists of 12 residues. The ends were cut back, 4 bases at V and 6 bases at J, with 10 bases in the middle. Germline assignment: CDR1 LGHDT and CDR2 YNNKEL (reference sequence). The CDR3 DNA reads TGTGCCAGCAGCCTCAGGGGCTTCGAGCAGTACTTC. As protein: CASSLRGFEQYF.

The chain couples TRBV5-6 to TRBJ2-1, with 10 positions matching TRBD1. The CDR3 length is 15 residues. The trim removed 5 bases at V and 10 bases at J, leaving 12 bases unmatched. CDR1 and CDR2 from the germline V gene are SGHDT and YYEEEE. The chain's CDR3 is CASRVPGTGVIEQFF. The CDR3 DNA reads TGTGCCAGCAGAGTTCCCGGGACAGGGGTTATCGAGCAGTTCTTC.

The V call is TRBV28, the J call TRBJ2-7; 7 bases line up with TRBD1. Per the germline V gene, CDR1 is MDHEN and CDR2 is SYDVKM. The CDR3 extends over 14 amino acids. Germline trimming cut 7 bases from V and 5 bases from J; bases unmatched to any gene: 11. CDR3 sequence: CASTRTGTAHEQYF. As DNA, the CDR3 is TGTGCCAGCACCCGAACCGGGACAGCCCACGAGCAGTACTTC.

The V call is TRBV7-9, the J call TRBJ2-7; 9 nucleotides line up with TRBD1. Germline V gene lookup returns CDR1 SEHNR and CDR2 FQNEAQ (reference sequence). CDR3 size: 13 residues. Unmatched junction bases numbered 4, after V lost 5 bases and J lost 5 bases. DNA for the CDR3: TGTGCCAGCAGCGCCGGGACAGGGCACGAGCAGTACTTC. This translates into CASSAGTGHEQYF.

The genes are TRBV15 and TRBJ2-3, with a possible D match to TRBD2 (7 bases). V shed 8 bases and J shed 4 bases, with 16 bases lying between them. The CDR3 is 14 residues long. CDR1 and CDR2 (germline): LNHNV, YYDKDF (reference sequence). CDR3 sequence (DNA): TGTGCCACCCGGTCGGGGGGCCCGCCAGATACGCAGTATTTT. This gives the protein CATRSGGPPDTQYF. The full variable domain, with the rest looked up from reference TRBV15 and TRBJ2-3, is DAMVIQNPRYQVTQFGKPVTLSCSQTLNHNVMYWYQQKSSQAPKLLFHYYDKDFNNEADTPDNFQSRRPNTSFCFLDIRSPGLGDTAMYLCATRSGGPPDTQYFGPGTRLTVL.

This clone has a single count. V usage is TRBV18 and J usage is TRBJ1-1; the match to TRBD1 covers 7 bases. CDR3 length: 15 residues. CDR1 KGHSH and CDR2 LQKENI come from the germline V gene. The V and J ends lost 1 base and 3 bases, in that order; junction bases with no gene match: 5. CDR3 loop: CASSPQGGRDTEAFF. The DNA of the CDR3 is TGTGCCAGCTCACCACAAGGGGGCAGGGACACTGAAGCTTTCTTT.

The gene calls are TRBV3-1 (or the pseudogene TRBV3-2) and TRBJ2-3; 10 positions match TRBD2. This CDR3 spans 15 amino acids. Unmatched junction bases numbered 2, after V lost 4 bases and J lost 1 base. Germline V gene data show CDR1 as LGHDT and CDR2 as YNNKEL (reference sequence). The CDR3 DNA is TGTGCCAGCAGCCCCGGGACTAGCGGCACAGATACGCAGTATTTT. Its protein product is CASSPGTSGTDTQYF.

The V call is TRBV9, the J call TRBJ1-2, with 8 bases that match TRBD1. Per germline, CDR1 SGDLS and CDR2 YYNGEE. The CDR3 has 16 amino acids. V shed 1 base and J 7 bases; nucleotides not matched to a gene: 12. CDR3 region: CASSVQSGGQGAGYTF. DNA for the CDR3: TGTGCCAGCAGCGTACAGTCGGGTGGGCAGGGGGCTGGCTACACCTTC.

This clone was found a few times. The chain links TRBV7-8 to TRBJ1-1; 7 bases match TRBD1. Germline CDR1 and CDR2: SGHVS and FQNEAQ. The CDR3 contains 14 residues. After removal of 4 bases from V and 4 bases from J, the junction contained 6 bases not matched to a gene. CDR3 sequence reads: CASSYRQGSTEAFF. CDR3 bases: TGTGCCAGCAGCTACCGACAGGGAAGCACTGAAGCTTTCTTT. Based on the CDR3 plus reference TRBV7-8 and TRBJ1-1, the full variable domain is GAGVSQSPRYKVAKRGQDVALRCDPISGHVSLFWYQQALGQGPEFLTYFQNEAQLDKSGLPSDRFFAERPEGSVSTLKIQRTQQEDSAVYLCASSYRQGSTEAFFGQGTRLTVV.

This sequence joins TRBV6-5 and TRBJ1-2; 11 bases map to TRBD1. CDR1 and CDR2 from the germline V gene are MNHEY and SVGAGI. The CDR3 covers 16 residues. The trim removed 1 base at V and 2 bases at J, leaving 3 bases unmatched. The CDR3 loop is CASSYYGQGANYGYTF. Here the CDR3 DNA reads TGTGCCAGCAGTTACTACGGACAGGGGGCGAACTATGGCTACACCTTC.

This chain uses TRBV11-3 with TRBJ2-7; TRBD2 is a possible D gene (6 bases). The CDR3 has 14 residues. Germline V gene sequence: CDR1 SGHNT, CDR2 YENEEA. V lost 1 base to trimming and J lost 1 base, with 8 bases between them. CDR3 DNA sequence: TGTGCCAGCAGCTTAGGCGCGGGATCCTACGAGCAGTACTTC. It translates to CASSLGAGSYEQYF.

V and J are TRBV24-1 and TRBJ2-3; 9 bases align to TRBD2. J lost 1 base, V lost 1 base, and 5 bases had no gene match. Germline CDR1 KGHDR, CDR2 SFDVKD. This CDR3 contains 17 residues. CDR3 loop: CATSDFETSGRTDTQYF. CDR3 DNA: TGTGCCACCAGTGATTTCGAGACTAGCGGACGCACAGATACGCAGTATTTT.

This clone has a handful of counts. The rearrangement joins TRBV13 to TRBJ2-5; 14 nucleotides match TRBD2. The CDR3 consists of 18 residues. Germline trimming cut 4 bases from V and 5 bases from J; bases unmatched to any gene: 12. Germline CDR1 and CDR2: PRHDT and FYEKMQ (reference sequence). The CDR3 DNA reads TGTGCCAGCAGCTCATCCGGGACTAGCGGGAGAGGAGGGGAGACCCAGTACTTC. This encodes CASSSSGTSGRGGETQYF.

The chain is built from TRBV5-4 and TRBJ1-4; 8 bases agree with TRBD1. CDR3 size: 14 residues. Germline CDR1 reads SGHNT; CDR2 reads YYREEE (reference sequence). Germline trimming cut 0 bases from V and 6 bases from J; bases unmatched to any gene: 1. CDR3 in amino acids: CASSLGQGYEKLFF. The DNA for the CDR3 is TGTGCCAGCAGCTTGGGACAGGGGTATGAAAAACTGTTTTTT.

The chain joins TRBV28 to TRBJ2-5, with 8 nucleotides matching TRBD1. Germline V lookup: CDR1 MDHEN, CDR2 SYDVKM. J gave up 0 bases and V 6 bases, and 9 bases lay outside the gene matches. This CDR3 is built from 16 residues. The CDR3 sequence is CASRSPHRGNQETQYF. CDR3 coding DNA: TGTGCCAGCAGGAGTCCGCACAGGGGGAACCAAGAGACCCAGTACTTC.

The chain joins TRBV5-1 to TRBJ2-5; D is unclear. V lost 0 bases and J lost 4, with 13 bases in between. The CDR3 has 15 residues. CDR1 and CDR2 from the germline V gene are SGHRS and YFSETQ. CDR3 DNA sequence: TGCGCCAGCAGCTTGGCCGACTCCTCCGCAGAGACCCAGTACTTC. It codes for CASSLADSSAETQYF.

This clone has only a few counts. The genes are TRBV7-3 and TRBJ2-5, with 10 bases fitting TRBD1. V was pared by 3 bases and J by 5 bases, with 3 bases of the junction left unmatched. The CDR3 loop spans 14 amino acids. From germline, CDR1 is SGHTA and CDR2 FQGTGA. In nucleotides, the CDR3 is TGTGCCAGCAGCTTGGACAGGGGGTCGGAGACCCAGTACTTC. Protein product: CASSLDRGSETQYF.

The chain carries TRBV10-3 and TRBJ2-5; 10 nucleotides agree with TRBD1. The J segment lost 6 bases and the V segment lost 4 bases, leaving 5 bases of the junction unmatched. The CDR3 has 14 amino acids. CDR1 is ENHRY and CDR2 is SYGVKD in the germline V gene. DNA of the CDR3: TGTGCCATCAGTGCAGGGACAGGGGAAAAGACCCAGTACTTC. Protein: CAISAGTGEKTQYF.

The V gene is TRBV7-2, the J gene TRBJ1-4, with D uncertain. The V end lost 4 bases, the J end lost 0 bases, and 6 bases lay between the germline ends. This CDR3 contains 14 residues. Germline assignment: CDR1 SGHTA and CDR2 FQGNSA. For the CDR3, the DNA is TGTGCCAGCAGCTCTCTTGCAACTAATGAAAAACTGTTTTTT. Translated, it gives CASSSLATNEKLFF.

J is TRBJ1-3 and V is TRBV12-3 or TRBV12-4; D is unclear. V was shortened by 6 bases and J by 4 bases, with 10 bases between the two germline ends. This CDR3 has 13 amino acids. The CDR3 here is CASSSFSGNTIYF. CDR3 sequence (DNA): TGTGCCAGCAGCTCCTTTTCGGGAAACACCATATATTTT.

The chain links TRBV27 to TRBJ1-6, with a tentative D call TRBD1 (6 bases). The V gene's germline CDR1 is MNHEY and CDR2 SMNVEV (reference sequence). There are 16 residues in the CDR3. The V gene lost 4 bases and the J gene lost 7 bases, with 17 bases spanning the gap. Written as DNA, the CDR3 is TGTGCCAGCAGTTCCACAGGGAGAAACCCCAATTCACCCCTCCACTTT. This codes for CASSSTGRNPNSPLHF.

The chain joins TRBV11-2 to TRBJ1-2; TRBD1 matches 9 bases. Trimming took 5 bases from V and 5 from J; bases not matched to a gene: 6. The CDR3 length is 14 residues. Germline CDR1 SGHAT, CDR2 FQNNGV. CDR3 amino acids: CASSGLTGGYGYTF. CDR3 nucleotides: TGTGCCAGCAGCGGGTTGACAGGGGGTTATGGCTACACCTTC.